The clone carrying this T cell receptor beta chain was counted many times. TCRdb reassembled clones from the PCR reads with MiXCR. The data show 24,000 or so clones, over 10% seen once. The CDR3 totals 15 residues. The V and J ends lost 6 bases and 3 bases, in that order; junction bases with no gene match: 3. The data originate from a study of metastatic and nonmetastatic thyroid tumors. No treatment of any kind had been given to any patient before thyroid surgery. The origin of this receptor is a female donor with papillary thyroid cancer or a benign thyroid nodule (not recorded which). Some clones in this sample may be carry-over from other donors' samples. The sequenced material came from blood. The chain carries TRBV12-3 or TRBV12-4 and TRBJ2-3, with 13 bases lining up with TRBD2. DNA of the CDR3: TGTGCCAGCAGCGGACTAGCGGGAGAAACAGATACGCAGTATTTT. Protein product: CASSGLAGETDTQYF.